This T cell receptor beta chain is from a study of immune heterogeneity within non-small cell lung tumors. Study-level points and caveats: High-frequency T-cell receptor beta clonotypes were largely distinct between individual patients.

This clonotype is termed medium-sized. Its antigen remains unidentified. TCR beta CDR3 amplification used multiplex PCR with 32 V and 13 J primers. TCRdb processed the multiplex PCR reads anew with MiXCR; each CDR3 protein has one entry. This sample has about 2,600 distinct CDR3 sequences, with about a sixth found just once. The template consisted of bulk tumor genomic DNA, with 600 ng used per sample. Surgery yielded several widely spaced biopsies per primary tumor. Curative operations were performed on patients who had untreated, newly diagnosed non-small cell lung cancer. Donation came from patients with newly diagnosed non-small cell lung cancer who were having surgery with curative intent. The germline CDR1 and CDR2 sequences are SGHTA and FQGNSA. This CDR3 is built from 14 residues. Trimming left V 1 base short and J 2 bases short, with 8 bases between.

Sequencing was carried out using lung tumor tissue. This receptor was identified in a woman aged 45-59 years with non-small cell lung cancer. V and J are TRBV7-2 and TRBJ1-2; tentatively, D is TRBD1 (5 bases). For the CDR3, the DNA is TGTGCCAGCAGCTTAGGGGACGGAAACTATGGCTACACCTTC. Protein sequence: CASSLGDGNYGYTF.